The next 5 T cell receptor beta chains were all read from a single sample in a study of T cells in Graves' hyperthyroidism and ophthalmopathy. The source material, RNA transcripts, was used to amplify TCR beta CDR3 regions. The TCR CDR3 first-round RT-PCR relied on the HTBI primer set. TCRdb recomputed calls from the multiplex PCR reads with MiXCR, one row per CDR3 protein. The sample contains hundreds of thousands of distinct CDR3 sequences, more than 12% of which appear only once. Sequenced sample: blood. The source of these receptors is a woman in her forties or fifties with Graves' ophthalmopathy.

This chain uses TRBV19 with TRBJ2-1; no definite D call. The CDR3 is 13 amino acids. Germline V gene sequence: CDR1 LNHDA, CDR2 SQIVND (reference sequence). The V end lost 3 bases, the J end lost 6 bases, and 9 bases lay between the germline ends. CDR3 in DNA: TGTGCCAGTAGTATTATTCTTGGCAATGAGCAGTTCTTC. Translating gives CASSIILGNEQFF.

The chain uses TRBV29-1 and TRBJ2-5, with D unresolved. Germline V gives CDR1 SQVTM, CDR2 ANQGSEA. There are 12 residues in the CDR3. V was pared by 3 bases and J by 5 bases, with 10 bases between. The CDR3 DNA is TGCAGCGTTGATCCGGATCAGGAGACCCAGTACTTC. Protein sequence: CSVDPDQETQYF.

In this sample, this clonotype turned up many times. The chain carries TRBV7-2 and TRBJ2-1; 9 bases match TRBD2. V trimming: 6 bases; J trimming: 6 bases; junction bases outside the gene matches: 9. The CDR3 has 15 residues. Germline lookup yields CDR1 SGHTA and CDR2 FQGNSA. The CDR3 DNA reads TGTGCCAGCAGTCGTAGCGGGGGCTTGCCCAATGAGCAGTTCTTC. Translated: CASSRSGGLPNEQFF.

The sample holds many counts of this clonotype. The chain recombines TRBV6-6 with TRBJ1-4, with D uncertain. The germline V gene has CDR1 MNHNY and CDR2 SVGAGI (reference sequence). Deletions cut 0 bases from V and 1 base from J, with 6 bases between. The CDR3 is 15 amino acids. The CDR3 DNA sequence: TGTGCCAGCAGTTACTCCGCAGGAACTAATGAAAAACTGTTTTTT. Its translation: CASSYSAGTNEKLFF.

This clonotype was recorded at least ten times. The V and J genes are TRBV13 and TRBJ1-4; D might be TRBD1 (5 bases). CDR3 length equals 18 residues. With 5 bases removed from V and 0 bases from J, the gap between germline ends came to 19 bases. The germline V gene encodes CDR1 PRHDT and CDR2 FYEKMQ (reference sequence). The CDR3 reads CASSGEQGRGTTNEKLFF. The DNA for the CDR3 is TGTGCCAGCAGCGGAGAGCAGGGCCGCGGAACAACTAATGAAAAACTGTTTTTT.